This passage covers 20 T cell receptor beta chains from one sample sequenced in a study of CD8+CD57+ T cells in acquired aplastic anemia. The patients chosen for sequencing had shown expansion of CD8+CD57+ cells (detected by flow cytometry). TCR beta VDJ and CDR3 profiling used genomic DNA as template. TCRdb re-called the reads with MiXCR, one entry per CDR3 protein. The sample comprises roughly 200,000 distinct CDR3 sequences, around 63% of which are singletons, and about two fifths rests with the top ten. Sequenced sample: sorted CD4+, CD8+, or CD8+CD57+ T cells (not recorded which) from PBMCs. These receptors originate from a human donor with aplastic anemia.

The chain combines TRBV19 with TRBJ2-6; no firm D call. The CDR3 length is 15 residues. Trimming took off 3 bases at V and 0 bases at J, with 6 bases between the two ends. Germline V gives CDR1 LNHDA, CDR2 SQIVND (reference sequence). CDR3 in DNA: TGTGCCAGTAGTATTAGCATCTCTGGGGCCAACGTCCTGACTTTC. Translation: CASSISISGANVLTF.

The chain is built from TRBV19 and TRBJ2-3; no clear D gene. CDR3 length equals 13 residues. CDR1 is LNHDA, CDR2 SQIVND, per germline (reference sequence). V lost 3 bases and J 2 bases, leaving 6 bases between the germline ends. The CDR3, as DNA: TGTGCCAGTAGTATCCAGCTCACAGATACGCAGTATTTT. This codes for CASSIQLTDTQYF.

The chain links TRBV2 to TRBJ1-2, with TRBD1 matching 11 bases. This CDR3 region has 15 residues. V lost 6 bases, J lost 4 bases, and 7 bases stayed unmatched. Germline loops: CDR1 SNHLY, CDR2 FYNNEI. In nucleotides, the CDR3 is TGTGCCAGCAGGCCCGGGACAGGGGGGACCTATGGCTACACCTTC. Translated, it gives CASRPGTGGTYGYTF.

Turning to this clonotype: The junction does not match germline at one end; this may be a read error. The V and J genes are TRBV7-2 and TRBJ2-7; D is possibly TRBD1 (6 bases). In germline, CDR1 is SGHTA, CDR2 FQGNSA. The CDR3 is 15 amino acids. The CDR3 bases are TGCGCCAGCAGCCAAGAGTTAGGGATTAGGGGGGAGCAGTACTTC. It codes for CASSQELGIRGEQYF.

The count of this clonotype is one. The junction departs from the called germline gene at one end, perhaps through a read error. The chain joins TRBV5-1 to TRBJ1-1; TRBD1 aligns across 7 bases. This CDR3 spans 16 amino acids. Germline loops: CDR1 SGHRS, CDR2 YFSETQ. The CDR3 nucleotides are TGCGCCAGCAGCTTGGGCTTGTCAGGGGGAGGCAATGAAGCCTTCTTT. Amino acid sequence: CASSLGLSGGGNEAFF.

The J gene is TRBJ2-3, the V gene TRBV10-2, with 7 positions matching TRBD1. Losses at the gene ends were 5 bases for V and 4 bases for J; bases not matched to a gene: 9. Germline assignment: CDR1 WSHSY and CDR2 SAAADI. The CDR3 loop spans 15 amino acids. The CDR3: CASSPPRQGPDTQYF. In nucleotides, the CDR3 is TGCGCCAGCAGTCCACCTAGACAGGGACCAGATACGCAGTATTTT.

The V and J genes are TRBV10-3 and TRBJ1-1; tentatively, D is TRBD1 (6 bases). Trimming left V 9 bases short and J 1 base short, with 15 bases between. Germline CDR1 reads ENHRY; CDR2 reads SYGVKD. The CDR3 length is 14 residues. The CDR3 reads CAIRGRGENTEAFF. CDR3 DNA sequence: TGTGCCATAAGGGGGAGAGGGGAGAACACTGAAGCTTTCTTT.

At least ten counts were recorded for this clonotype. The V gene is TRBV5-4, the J gene TRBJ2-3, with D unresolved. Germline V lookup: CDR1 SGHNT, CDR2 YYREEE (reference sequence). V was trimmed by 1 base and J by 1 base, leaving 16 bases between them. The CDR3 is 17 residues long. CDR3 in amino acids: CASSLSGLVGRTDTQYF. The DNA for the CDR3 is TGTGCCAGCAGCTTGTCAGGCCTCGTGGGCCGCACAGATACGCAGTATTTT.

V gene TRBV10-3 combines with J gene TRBJ2-1; tentatively, D is TRBD2 (5 bases). The CDR3 covers 17 residues. Germline V gives CDR1 ENHRY, CDR2 SYGVKD. V lost 2 bases, J lost 3 bases, and 17 bases lay in between. The CDR3: CAISEPPLVSGYNEQFF. Here the CDR3 DNA reads TGTGCCATCAGTGAGCCCCCACTAGTTTCGGGCTACAATGAGCAGTTCTTC.

The CDR3 nucleotides are TGTGCCACTCGCCGGGTGGGCGACAACGAGCAGTACTTC. Its translation is CATRRVGDNEQYF. The chain combines TRBV6-5 with TRBJ2-7; D remains unclear. Trimming stripped 10 bases from V and 5 bases from J, with 18 bases between. The germline V gene has CDR1 MNHEY and CDR2 SVGAGI. CDR3 length: 13 residues.

The chain links TRBV6-5 to TRBJ2-3, with TRBD2 matching over 12 bases. This CDR3 contains 15 residues. The V gene end was trimmed by 7 bases and the J gene end by 3 bases; junction bases not matched to a gene: 5. Germline V CDR1 and CDR2: MNHEY, SVGAGI. CDR3 loop: CASTGTSGGTDTQYF. CDR3 sequence (DNA): TGTGCCAGCACTGGAACTAGCGGGGGGACAGATACGCAGTATTTT.

This clonotype was recorded at least ten times. A read error is likely, as this CDR3 ends without the conserved phenylalanine or tryptophan. The DNA is left out, because the CDR3 cannot be placed on it with certainty; the CDR3 is given as TCRdb lists it. The chain links TRBV7-9 to TRBJ2-4; the table's D call of TRBD1 was not tested on the DNA. With termini counted, the CDR3 has 15 amino acids. The germline CDR1 and CDR2 sequences are SEHNR and FQNEAQ (reference sequence). The CDR3 is CASSLPLTPFGTEAI.

The gene calls are TRBV7-2 and TRBJ2-3, with 9 bases fitting TRBD2. The V and J ends lost 1 base and 6 bases, in that order; junction bases with no gene match: 11. Germline values: CDR1 SGHTA, CDR2 FQGNSA. This CDR3 has 17 residues. CDR3 amino acids: CASSLVGGGGSFDTQYF. The DNA for the CDR3 is TGTGCCAGCAGCTTAGTAGGCGGGGGGGGTTCTTTCGATACGCAGTATTTT.

J is TRBJ2-7 and V is TRBV10-3; 7 bases fit TRBD1. This CDR3 is 14 amino acids long. The V segment lost 6 bases and the J segment 0 bases; nucleotides outside the gene matches: 5. Per germline, CDR1 ENHRY and CDR2 SYGVKD. The CDR3 sequence is CAIRRGTVSYEQYF. The CDR3 region has the DNA TGTGCCATCAGGAGAGGGACAGTCTCCTACGAGCAGTACTTC.

The rearrangement joins TRBV20-1 to TRBJ2-5; D is unclear. The CDR3 loop spans 13 amino acids. V was shortened by 5 bases and J by 2 bases, with 12 bases between the two germline ends. Germline V gene sequence: CDR1 DFQATT, CDR2 SNEGSKA (reference sequence). Here the CDR3 reads CSAPRLTQETQYF. The CDR3, as DNA: TGCAGTGCTCCCCGGCTCACACAAGAGACCCAGTACTTC.

This clonotype was found many times. V and J are TRBV6-5 and TRBJ1-3; D uncertain. Trimming shortened V by 5 bases and J by 0 bases, and 5 bases separated the two germline ends. The CDR3 loop spans 13 amino acids. The germline V gene has CDR1 MNHEY and CDR2 SVGAGI. The CDR3 loop is CASSTDSGNTIYF. DNA for the CDR3: TGTGCCAGCAGTACGGACTCTGGAAACACCATATATTTT.

The rearrangement links TRBV2 to TRBJ2-7; 8 bases line up with TRBD1. Germline assignment: CDR1 SNHLY and CDR2 FYNNEI. V trimming: 6 bases; J trimming: 6 bases; junction bases outside the gene matches: 10. The CDR3 spans 14 residues. The CDR3, as DNA: TGTGCCAGCAGCTGGGGGACAGGTGCCGGCGAGCAGTACTTC. It specifies CASSWGTGAGEQYF. Full variable domain (rest looked up from reference TRBV2 and TRBJ2-7): EPEVTQTPSHQVTQMGQEVILRCVPISNHLYFYWYRQILGQKVEFLVSFYNNEISEKSEIFDDQFSVERPDGSNFTLKIRSTKLEDSAMYFCASSWGTGAGEQYFGPGTRLTVT.

This clonotype has ten or more counts. This chain joins TRBV6-1 and TRBJ1-3; D is uncertain. V dropped 3 bases and J dropped 2 bases, with 8 bases sitting between them. Germline V gene lookup returns CDR1 MNHNS and CDR2 SASEGT. The CDR3 length is 14 residues. The CDR3 DNA reads as TGTGCCAGCAGTGATTTAAGAGCTGGAAACACCATATATTTT. Protein sequence: CASSDLRAGNTIYF.

As regards this clonotype: At one of its ends the junction is not consistent with the germline gene, which may arise from a read error. This chain links TRBV5-1 with TRBJ1-1, with D perhaps matching TRBD1 (6 bases). From germline, CDR1 is SGHRS and CDR2 YFSETQ. This CDR3 spans 11 amino acids. The CDR3 DNA sequence: TGTGCCAGCAGCTTGGGGACACGCGCTTTCTTT. Its protein product is CASSLGTRAFF.

The CDR3 loop is CASSWAWAAGGETQYF. DNA for the CDR3: TGTGCCAGCAGCTGGGCTTGGGCAGCTGGTGGGGAGACCCAGTACTTC. The chain employs TRBV7-2 and TRBJ2-5; D unclear. V lost 4 bases to trimming and J lost 5 bases, with 20 bases between them. The CDR3 is made up of 16 amino acids. Germline V gives CDR1 SGHTA, CDR2 FQGNSA.